This section outlines one T cell receptor beta chain sequence together with its context. These data are taken from a study of T cell responses to AZD1222 COVID-19 vaccine. The germline V gene has CDR1 MGHDK and CDR2 SYGVNS. The V end lost 1 base, the J end lost 9 bases, and 7 bases lay between the germline ends. The CDR3 runs 12 residues. TCRdb keeps only in-frame clones here, not all; method: immunoSEQ multiplex PCR. The sample records about 94,000 clones, 88% being singletons. This receptor was obtained from an adult in good health. The material was peripheral blood, obtained on day 0 of AZD1222 vaccination. J is TRBJ2-1 and V is TRBV25-1, with D perhaps TRBD1 or TRBD2 (6 bases each). The CDR3 DNA is TGTGCCAGCAGTGAATGGGGGGCTGAGCAGTTCTTC. Residues: CASSEWGAEQFF. The entire variable domain, with the rest obtained from reference TRBV25-1 and TRBJ2-1, is as follows: EADIYQTPRYLVIGTGKKITLECSQTMGHDKMYWYQQDPGMELHLIHYSYGVNSTEKGDLSSESTVSRIRTEHFPLTLESARPSHTSQYLCASSEWGAEQFFGPGTRLTVL.